The next 29 T cell receptor beta chains were all read from a single sample in a study of cytotoxic CD8 clonotypes in ibrutinib-treated CLL. Sequenced by immunoSEQ multiplex PCR; TCRdb stores in-frame clones only, minus some. The sample lists about 39,000 clones; approximately 67% were seen once. The sample in question was PBMCs, obtained at disease progression, from a patient treated with ibrutinib. The receptor source for this set is a human donor with chronic lymphocytic leukemia.

The CDR3 region is CASSIQDRSNQPQHF. CDR3 sequence (DNA): TGTGCCAGCAGCATCCAGGACCGTAGCAATCAGCCCCAGCATTTT. The J gene is TRBJ1-5, the V gene TRBV28; no definite D call. Germline loops: CDR1 MDHEN, CDR2 SYDVKM. V lost 6 bases to trimming and J lost 0 bases, with 12 bases between them. There are 15 residues in the CDR3.

The gene calls are TRBV6-1 and TRBJ1-5; 10 bases line up with TRBD1. V was clipped by 6 bases and J by 7 bases; unmatched bases: 6. CDR3 length: 14 amino acids. The V gene's germline CDR1 is MNHNS and CDR2 SASEGT. CDR3 residues: CASSGGQGNQPQHF. The CDR3, as DNA: TGTGCCAGCAGCGGGGGACAGGGGAACCAGCCCCAGCATTTT.

The CDR3 here is CASSPIRSADTQYF. CDR3 bases: TGTGCCAGCAGCCCCATCCGGTCGGCAGATACGCAGTATTTT. The chain recombines TRBV7-2 with TRBJ2-3; no clear D gene. CDR3 length: 14 amino acids. The V and J ends lost 5 bases and 4 bases respectively, with 13 bases between them. Looked up from germline, CDR1 is SGHTA and CDR2 is FQGNSA.

V and J are TRBV5-6 and TRBJ2-5, with TRBD1 matching 8 bases. The CDR3 loop spans 16 amino acids. Germline CDR1 SGHDT, CDR2 YYEEEE. V gave up 0 bases and J gave up 5 bases; unmatched junction bases: 9. CDR3 nucleotides: TGTGCCAGCAGCTTGGACGGCAGGGGGCTTTGGGAGACCCAGTACTTC. Translating it yields CASSLDGRGLWETQYF.

The J gene is TRBJ2-3, the V gene TRBV27; TRBD2 is a possible D gene (6 bases). V gave up 3 bases and J gave up 2 bases, with 9 bases separating them. CDR1 and CDR2 (germline): MNHEY, SMNVEV (reference sequence). This CDR3 comprises 14 residues. CDR3 loop: CASSFRRDTDTQYF. DNA for the CDR3: TGTGCCAGCAGTTTTAGGAGGGACACAGATACGCAGTATTTT.

CDR3 nucleotides: TGTGCCGGCTTAGCGGGAGGGGGAGATACGCAGTATTTT. Its translation is CAGLAGGGDTQYF. This chain joins TRBV6-1 and TRBJ2-3, with TRBD2 matching 11 bases. There are 13 residues in the CDR3. From germline, CDR1 is MNHNS and CDR2 SASEGT. Trimming at V came to 11 bases and at J to 5 bases, leaving 6 bases not matched to a gene.

This chain links TRBV7-3 with TRBJ2-2; 12 nucleotides align to TRBD1. The junction had 5 bases not matched to a gene; V was cut back by 5 bases and J by 7 bases. Germline CDR1 is SGHTA and CDR2 is FQGTGA. The CDR3 sequence is 15 residues long. The CDR3: CASSQGQGALGELFF. CDR3 sequence (DNA): TGTGCCAGCAGCCAGGGACAGGGGGCTCTCGGGGAGCTGTTTTTT. Variable domain in full (rest from reference TRBV7-3 and TRBJ2-2): GAGVSQTPSNKVTEKGKYVELRCDPISGHTALYWYRQSLGQGPEFLIYFQGTGAADDSGLPNDRFFAVRPEGSVSTLKIQRTERGDSAVYLCASSQGQGALGELFFGEGSRLTVL.

The chain is built from TRBV7-2 and TRBJ2-7; perhaps TRBD1 as D (5 bases). The germline gives CDR1 SGHTA, CDR2 FQGNSA. V lost 1 base and J lost 2, with 6 bases in between. The CDR3 extends over 13 amino acids. The CDR3 spells CASSLVGAYEQYF. The CDR3, as DNA: TGTGCCAGCAGCTTAGTAGGGGCCTACGAGCAGTACTTC.

The J gene is TRBJ1-2, the V gene TRBV7-2; D is possibly TRBD1 (6 bases). Germline CDR1 reads SGHTA; CDR2 reads FQGNSA. This CDR3 is 18 amino acids long. The V end was cut by 5 bases, the J end by 8 bases, with 30 bases between. The CDR3 region is CASSLSTNRAGDLRGYTF. The CDR3 DNA follows: TGTGCCAGCAGCCTATCAACAAACAGGGCGGGGGACCTACGGGGCTACACCTTC.

This clone has a handful of counts. The genes are TRBV11-3 and TRBJ2-2, with D perhaps TRBD1 (6 bases). V was clipped by 5 bases and J by 7 bases, with 17 bases between them. The CDR3 sequence is 15 residues long. Germline CDR1 reads SGHNT; CDR2 reads YENEEA. The CDR3 DNA follows: TGTGCCAGCAGCCCAACTACAGGGAAAATCGGGGAGCTGTTTTTT. Its protein product is CASSPTTGKIGELFF.

The chain is built from TRBV19 and TRBJ1-4, with a possible D match to TRBD1 (5 bases). Germline lookup yields CDR1 LNHDA and CDR2 SQIVND (reference sequence). The CDR3 consists of 13 residues. V was shortened by 5 bases and J by 7 bases, with 11 bases between the two germline ends. CDR3 nucleotide sequence: TGTGCCAGTAGTCCGACGGGGGGTGAAAAACTGTTTTTT. Its translation is CASSPTGGEKLFF.

The chain uses TRBV7-9 and TRBJ2-1, with 7 bases matching TRBD2. The germline V gene encodes CDR1 SEHNR and CDR2 FQNEAQ (reference sequence). The trim removed 5 bases at V and 3 bases at J, leaving 7 bases unmatched. The CDR3 sequence is 15 residues long. The CDR3 here is CASSPPSGLYNEQFF. CDR3 DNA: TGTGCCAGCAGCCCCCCTAGCGGTCTCTACAATGAGCAGTTCTTC. The variable domain in full, completed from reference TRBV7-9 and TRBJ2-1, reads DTGVSQNPRHKITKRGQNVTFRCDPISEHNRLYWYRQTLGQGPEFLTYFQNEAQLEKSRLLSDRFSAERPKGSFSTLEIQRTEQGDSAMYLCASSPPSGLYNEQFFGPGTRLTVL.

This clone came up a few times. The rearrangement links TRBV6-5 to TRBJ1-6; 9 bases are shared with TRBD1. J gave up 9 bases and V 6 bases, and 9 bases lay outside the gene matches. Germline assignment: CDR1 MNHEY and CDR2 SVGAGI. The CDR3 contains 15 residues. The CDR3 DNA sequence: TGTGCCAGCAGCCGAACCGGGACAGGGCGTTCACCCCTCCACTTT. Encoded protein: CASSRTGTGRSPLHF.

In its sample, this clone was seen a few times. The V gene is TRBV10-3, the J gene TRBJ1-2; D might be TRBD1 (6 bases). The germline V and J ends were trimmed by 2 bases and 8 bases, with 18 bases remaining between them. The CDR3 contains 15 residues. The germline V gene encodes CDR1 ENHRY and CDR2 SYGVKD. Written as DNA, the CDR3 is TGTGCCATCAGTGAGGGAGGGCAGGGGACGGAAGGCTACACCTTC. Protein product: CAISEGGQGTEGYTF.

The gene calls are TRBV20-1 and TRBJ1-4; D ambiguous. The V gene's germline CDR1 is DFQATT and CDR2 SNEGSKA (reference sequence). The V and J ends lost 6 bases and 8 bases respectively, with 10 bases between them. This CDR3 has 11 amino acids. The CDR3 spells CSAALREKLFF. The DNA for the CDR3 is TGCAGTGCCGCCCTGCGGGAAAAACTGTTTTTT.

This chain connects TRBV2 to TRBJ2-1; TRBD1 matches at 7 bases. CDR3 size: 16 residues. Looked up from germline, CDR1 is SNHLY and CDR2 is FYNNEI. The ends lost 4 bases at V and 6 bases at J; junction bases unmatched: 12. The CDR3: CASSGQGGLNVNEQFF. The CDR3, as DNA: TGTGCCAGCAGTGGACAGGGCGGCCTTAATGTCAATGAGCAGTTCTTC.

The chain joins TRBV15 to TRBJ1-3; D unresolved. Germline loops: CDR1 LNHNV, CDR2 YYDKDF (reference sequence). The CDR3 is 15 residues long. The V end lost 0 bases, the J end lost 0 bases, and 6 bases lay between the germline ends. The CDR3 spells CATSRDRISGNTIYF. The DNA of the CDR3 is TGTGCCACCAGCAGAGATCGGATCTCTGGAAACACCATATATTTT.

J is TRBJ1-1 and V is TRBV30, with TRBD1 matching 8 bases. This CDR3 is 14 amino acids long. The germline CDR1 and CDR2 sequences are GTSNPN and SVGIG (reference sequence). V dropped 5 bases and J dropped 8; count of bases not matched to a gene: 13. The CDR3 sequence is CAWGGHGRGLEAFF. The CDR3 nucleotides read TGTGCCTGGGGGGGCCACGGCAGGGGGCTCGAAGCTTTCTTT.

By frequency in the sample, this clone is medium-sized. This rearrangement joins TRBV11-2 to TRBJ1-4; D possibly corresponds to TRBD1 (6 bases). V was trimmed by 5 bases and J by 8 bases, leaving 15 bases between them. Germline V CDR1 and CDR2: SGHAT, FQNNGV. This CDR3 is 14 amino acids long. The DNA of the CDR3 is TGTGCCAGCAGCCTCGGGACATCGGGGGAAAAACTGTTTTTT. Translation gives CASSLGTSGEKLFF.

V usage is TRBV2 and J usage is TRBJ1-4; 8 nucleotides align to TRBD1. CDR1 and CDR2 (germline): SNHLY, FYNNEI. This CDR3 contains 17 residues. After removal of 3 bases from V and 5 bases from J, the junction contained 11 bases not matched to a gene. The CDR3: CASSDGRQGSINEKLFF. CDR3 bases: TGTGCCAGCAGTGACGGAAGACAGGGGTCAATAAATGAAAAACTGTTTTTT.

This clone has a handful of counts. The rearrangement links TRBV18 to TRBJ1-2; 7 bases align to TRBD1. Germline V gives CDR1 KGHSH, CDR2 LQKENI. V dropped 4 bases and J dropped 4; count of bases not matched to a gene: 15. The length of the CDR3 is 17 residues. The CDR3 coding sequence is TGTGCCAGCTCACGAGAGTGGACAGGCGCAACCTTCTATGGCTACACCTTC. It yields the protein CASSREWTGATFYGYTF.

This clone was seen more than once but under ten times. The V call is TRBV4-1, the J call TRBJ2-7; possibly TRBD2 for D (5 bases). This CDR3 contains 15 residues. The V end lost 0 bases, the J end lost 2 bases, and 11 bases lay between the germline ends. Germline V gives CDR1 MGHRA, CDR2 YSYEKL. Here the CDR3 reads CASSQDSSGTYEQYF. The CDR3 DNA follows: TGCGCCAGCAGCCAAGATTCTTCCGGGACCTACGAGCAGTACTTC.

This chain uses TRBV5-5 with TRBJ1-2, with 7 positions matching TRBD1. Germline-derived CDR1 and CDR2 are SGHKS and YYEKEE (reference sequence). The CDR3 has 15 residues. Losses at the gene ends were 4 bases for V and 1 base for J; bases not matched to a gene: 7. This CDR3 reads CASSPLTGINYGYTF. CDR3 DNA sequence: TGTGCCAGCAGCCCGCTGACAGGGATTAACTATGGCTACACCTTC.

V and J are TRBV27 and TRBJ2-7, with a possible D match to TRBD2 (6 bases). CDR3 length equals 14 residues. V lost 5 bases and J lost 2, with 13 bases in between. Germline CDR1 and CDR2: MNHEY and SMNVEV (reference sequence). The CDR3 DNA is TGTGCCAGCAGTCCGGGACTTTTCACCTACGAGCAGTACTTC. Its protein product is CASSPGLFTYEQYF.

The chain carries TRBV27 and TRBJ2-7; D uncertain. CDR1 is MNHEY and CDR2 is SMNVEV in the germline V gene (reference sequence). V shed 8 bases and J shed 5 bases, with 13 bases lying between them. This CDR3 is built from 12 residues. The CDR3 DNA reads as TGTGCCAGCGGAGTCATAGGCAACGAGCAGTACTTC. This gives the protein CASGVIGNEQYF.

The CDR3 reads CASSLEEPRGAYNEQFF. The CDR3, as DNA: TGTGCCAGCAGTTTAGAAGAGCCACGAGGGGCCTACAATGAGCAGTTCTTC. The chain carries TRBV27 and TRBJ2-1, with D possibly called TRBD1 or TRBD2 (5 bases each). Trimming removed 2 bases from V and 2 bases from J, with 16 bases in between. Germline V CDR1 and CDR2: MNHEY, SMNVEV (reference sequence). This CDR3 contains 17 residues.

The V call is TRBV6-4, the J call TRBJ2-1; a weak D match, TRBD2 (6 bases). The CDR3 consists of 15 residues. Trimming removed 3 bases from V and 8 bases from J, with 17 bases in between. Germline CDR1 is MRHNA and CDR2 is SNTAGT. CDR3 DNA: TGTGCCAGCAGTGAAGGAACGGGAGCTATACATGAGCAGTTCTTC. Its protein product is CASSEGTGAIHEQFF.

In this sample, this clone turned up a few times. The rearrangement uses TRBV30 and TRBJ2-7; 8 bases agree with TRBD1. Germline assignment: CDR1 GTSNPN and CDR2 SVGIG (reference sequence). V lost 8 bases and J lost 1; bases outside the gene matches: 4. The CDR3 runs to 12 residues. CDR3 DNA sequence: TGTGCCCGAGGACAGGGATCCTACGAGCAGTACTTC. Its protein is CARGQGSYEQYF.

CDR3 sequence reads: CASSLVGTGGSGANVLTF. Here the CDR3 DNA reads TGCGCCAGCAGCTTGGTAGGGACAGGGGGCTCTGGGGCCAACGTCCTGACTTTC. This chain joins TRBV5-1 and TRBJ2-6; TRBD1 agrees at 11 bases. Trimming removed 0 bases from V and 0 bases from J; junction bases left unmatched: 2. This CDR3 is built from 18 residues. Germline CDR1 SGHRS, CDR2 YFSETQ.